One and the same sample provided the 13 T cell receptor beta chains below, sequenced in a study of cytomegalovirus exposure and HLA in healthy donors. Vbeta (60) and Jbeta (13) primers were used in the PCR. The table came from immunoSEQ multiplex PCR; TCRdb's copy has only in-frame clones and leaves some out. The top ten hold under 6% of the sample, which has fewer than 80,000 clones, under 80% seen once. Input material: PBMCs. The receptor set was obtained from a woman in her twenties or thirties in good health and CMV-seronegative.

The CDR3 sequence: CASSVLAGSIPNEQFF. DNA of the CDR3: TGTGCCAGCAGTGTCTTAGCGGGATCCATCCCCAATGAGCAGTTCTTC. The chain uses TRBV6-4 and TRBJ2-1, with 8 bases identical to TRBD2. V shed 4 bases, J shed 6 bases, and the junction held 11 bases outside the gene matches. Germline V gene sequence: CDR1 MRHNA, CDR2 SNTAGT. CDR3 size: 16 residues.

This clone appeared a few times. This chain connects TRBV7-9 to TRBJ2-2; D possibly corresponds to TRBD1 (6 bases). Germline V CDR1 and CDR2: SEHNR, FQNEAQ (reference sequence). Trimming took off 5 bases at V and 2 bases at J, with 24 bases between the two ends. This CDR3 is built from 19 residues. The CDR3 here is CASSAQRQVERENTGELFF. CDR3 nucleotides: TGTGCCAGCAGCGCCCAGAGACAGGTGGAACGGGAAAACACCGGGGAGCTGTTTTTT.

The chain couples TRBV29-1 to TRBJ1-3, with 10 bases that match TRBD1. This CDR3 spans 18 amino acids. Germline CDR1 is SQVTM and CDR2 is ANQGSEA. Germline trimming cut 2 bases from V and 0 bases from J; bases unmatched to any gene: 10. In nucleotides, the CDR3 is TGCAGCGTTGAACCACGACAGGGGGCTCCCCTCTCTGGAAACACCATATATTTT. The encoded protein is CSVEPRQGAPLSGNTIYF.

The rearrangement joins TRBV5-1 to TRBJ2-4, with D unclear. V shed 3 bases and J shed 10 bases, with 8 bases lying between them. The CDR3 sequence is 11 residues long. Germline loops: CDR1 SGHRS, CDR2 YFSETQ. CDR3 region: CASSSGPIQYF. The CDR3 nucleotides are TGCGCCAGCAGCTCTGGGCCTATTCAGTACTTC. The whole variable domain, filled in from reference TRBV5-1 and TRBJ2-4, reads KAGVTQTPRYLIKTRGQQVTLSCSPISGHRSVSWYQQTPGQGLQFLFEYFSETQRNKGNFPGRFSGRQFSNSRSEMNVSTLELGDSALYLCASSSGPIQYFGAGTRLSVL.

J is TRBJ2-2 and V is TRBV11-2; 10 positions match TRBD2. Germline lookup yields CDR1 SGHAT and CDR2 FQNNGV. V shed 0 bases, J shed 9 bases, and the junction held 4 bases outside the gene matches. This CDR3 has 15 amino acids. CDR3 nucleotide sequence: TGTGCCAGCAGCTTAGAAGCTAGCGGGAGACGGGAGCTGTTTTTT. It yields the protein CASSLEASGRRELFF.

The rearrangement joins TRBV5-8 to TRBJ2-3, with TRBD2 as a possible D gene (6 bases). V shed 3 bases and J shed 0 bases, with 14 bases lying between them. The CDR3 length is 16 residues. The germline CDR1 and CDR2 sequences are SGHTS and YDEGEE. The CDR3 reads CASSSSLRGSTDTQYF. The CDR3 DNA follows: TGTGCCAGCAGCTCGTCCCTTCGGGGGAGCACAGATACGCAGTATTTT.

The chain uses TRBV11-3 and TRBJ2-3; D may be TRBD2 (5 bases). Germline CDR1 reads SGHNT; CDR2 reads YENEEA. Between the trimmed V and J ends, which lost 5 bases and 2 bases, there was a span of 14 bases. The CDR3 consists of 15 residues. The CDR3 loop is CASSLGGRPTDTQYF. The CDR3 region has the DNA TGTGCCAGCAGCCTCGGAGGTAGGCCCACAGATACGCAGTATTTT.

This chain connects TRBV7-9 to TRBJ2-7; possibly TRBD1 for D (6 bases). The V end was cut by 6 bases, the J end by 3 bases, with 15 bases between. Germline loops: CDR1 SEHNR, CDR2 FQNEAQ (reference sequence). This CDR3 is built from 14 residues. For the CDR3, the DNA is TGTGCCAGCAGTTCGAGAGACAGGATCTACGAGCAGTACTTC. It specifies CASSSRDRIYEQYF.

V is TRBV18 and J is TRBJ1-1; TRBD1 matches at 8 bases. The junction had 4 bases not matched to a gene; V was cut back by 0 bases and J by 4 bases. The CDR3 has 15 amino acids. From germline, CDR1 is KGHSH and CDR2 LQKENI. For the CDR3, the DNA is TGTGCCAGCTCACCACCGACAGGGGTGGGCACTGAAGCTTTCTTT. Amino acids: CASSPPTGVGTEAFF.

The chain combines TRBV6-1 with TRBJ2-3, with 9 bases lining up with TRBD1. With V trimmed by 5 bases and J by 3 bases, 6 bases remained unmatched. Germline V gene lookup returns CDR1 MNHNS and CDR2 SASEGT. This CDR3 is 15 amino acids long. The CDR3: CASSLPDRGTDTQYF. As DNA, the CDR3 is TGTGCCAGCAGTCTCCCGGACAGGGGTACAGATACGCAGTATTTT.

The chain recombines TRBV7-3 with TRBJ2-1; 8 nucleotides align to TRBD2. Looked up from germline, CDR1 is SGHTA and CDR2 is FQGTGA. V lost 3 bases, J lost 8 bases, and 9 bases stayed unmatched. The CDR3 totals 15 residues. CDR3 in amino acids: CASSFSSGRAHEQFF. CDR3 in DNA: TGTGCCAGCAGCTTCTCTAGCGGGCGAGCCCATGAGCAGTTCTTC.

The chain links TRBV7-8 to TRBJ2-5; 13 bases are shared with TRBD2. The CDR3 has 17 residues. CDR1 is SGHVS, CDR2 FQNEAQ, per germline. Germline trimming cut 5 bases from V and 4 bases from J; bases unmatched to any gene: 10. The CDR3 coding sequence is TGTGCCAGCAGCCCTGGACTAGCGGGAGACTTAGTAGAGACCCAGTACTTC. Encoded protein: CASSPGLAGDLVETQYF.

J is TRBJ1-2 and V is TRBV30; maybe TRBD1 (5 bases). Trimming left V 4 bases short and J 8 bases short, with 23 bases between. The V gene's germline CDR1 is GTSNPN and CDR2 SVGIG (reference sequence). The CDR3 is made up of 15 amino acids. CDR3 coding DNA: TGTGCCTGGACTTTAGGAGGCGGCGGGGGGGAGGGCTACACCTTC. Translated: CAWTLGGGGGEGYTF.